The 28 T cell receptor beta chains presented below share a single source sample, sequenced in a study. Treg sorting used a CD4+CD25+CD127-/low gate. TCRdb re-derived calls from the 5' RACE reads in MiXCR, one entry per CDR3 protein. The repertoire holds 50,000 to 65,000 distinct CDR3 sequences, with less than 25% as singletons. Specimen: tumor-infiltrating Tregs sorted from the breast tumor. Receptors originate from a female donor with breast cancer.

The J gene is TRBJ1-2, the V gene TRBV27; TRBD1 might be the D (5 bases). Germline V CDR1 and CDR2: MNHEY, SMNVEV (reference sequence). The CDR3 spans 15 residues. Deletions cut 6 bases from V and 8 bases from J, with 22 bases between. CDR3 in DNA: TGTGCCAGCAGGGGGGGAAGGTTGTTCGCTGGGGGCTACACCTTC. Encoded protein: CASRGGRLFAGGYTF.

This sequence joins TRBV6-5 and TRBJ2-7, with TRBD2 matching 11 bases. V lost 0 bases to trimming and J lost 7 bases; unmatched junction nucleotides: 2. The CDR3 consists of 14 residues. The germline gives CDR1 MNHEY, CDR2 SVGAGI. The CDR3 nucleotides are TGTGCCAGCAGTTACTCTAGCGGGAGGGATGAGCAGTACTTC. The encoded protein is CASSYSSGRDEQYF.

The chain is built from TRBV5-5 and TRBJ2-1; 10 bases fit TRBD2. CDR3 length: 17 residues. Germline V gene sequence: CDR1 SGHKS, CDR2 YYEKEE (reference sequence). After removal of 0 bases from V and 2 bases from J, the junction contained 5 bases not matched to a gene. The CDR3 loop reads CASSLGLAGEPYNEQFF. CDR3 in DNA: TGTGCCAGCAGCTTGGGGCTAGCGGGAGAGCCCTACAATGAGCAGTTCTTC.

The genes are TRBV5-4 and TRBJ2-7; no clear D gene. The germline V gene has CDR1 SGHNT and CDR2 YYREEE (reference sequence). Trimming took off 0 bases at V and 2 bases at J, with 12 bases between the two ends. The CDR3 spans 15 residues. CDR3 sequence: CASSLGSRSTYEQYF. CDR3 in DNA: TGTGCCAGCAGCTTGGGTAGTAGAAGCACCTACGAGCAGTACTTC.

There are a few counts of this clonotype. The chain's CDR3 is CASSLKLAGNNEQFF. The CDR3 region has the DNA TGTGCCAGCAGCTTAAAACTAGCGGGGAATAATGAGCAGTTCTTC. The chain recombines TRBV7-3 with TRBJ2-1; 10 nucleotides match TRBD2. The V gene's germline CDR1 is SGHTA and CDR2 FQGTGA. V was pared by 1 base and J by 7 bases, with 4 bases of the junction left unmatched. CDR3 length equals 15 residues.

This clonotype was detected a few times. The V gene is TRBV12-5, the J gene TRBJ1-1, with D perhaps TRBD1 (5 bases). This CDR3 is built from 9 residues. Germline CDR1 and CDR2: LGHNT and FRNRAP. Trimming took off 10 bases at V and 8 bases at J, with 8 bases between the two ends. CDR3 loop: CATQGEAFF. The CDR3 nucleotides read TGTGCTACTCAGGGAGAAGCTTTCTTT.

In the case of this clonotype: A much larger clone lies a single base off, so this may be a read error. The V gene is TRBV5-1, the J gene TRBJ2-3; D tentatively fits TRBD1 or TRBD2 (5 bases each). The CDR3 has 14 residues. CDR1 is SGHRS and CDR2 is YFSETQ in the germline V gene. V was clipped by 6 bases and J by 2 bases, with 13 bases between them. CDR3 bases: TGCGCCAGCAAGGTGGGACCTCCCACAGATACGCAGTATTTT. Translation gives CASKVGPPTDTQYF. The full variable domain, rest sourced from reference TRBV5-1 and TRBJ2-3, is KAGVTQTPRYLIKTRGQQVTLSCSPISGHRSVSWYQQTPGQGLQFLFEYFSETQRNKGNFPGRFSGRQFSNSRSEMNVSTLELGDSALYLCASKVGPPTDTQYFGPGTRLTVL.

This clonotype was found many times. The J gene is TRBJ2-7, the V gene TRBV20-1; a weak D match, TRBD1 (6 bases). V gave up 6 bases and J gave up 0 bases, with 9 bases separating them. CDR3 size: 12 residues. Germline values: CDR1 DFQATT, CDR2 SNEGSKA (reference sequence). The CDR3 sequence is CSARGSSYEQYF. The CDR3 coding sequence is TGCAGTGCAAGGGGGAGCTCCTACGAGCAGTACTTC.

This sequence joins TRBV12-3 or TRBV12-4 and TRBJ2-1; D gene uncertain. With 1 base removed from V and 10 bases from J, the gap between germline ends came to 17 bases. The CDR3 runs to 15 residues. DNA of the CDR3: TGTGCCAGCAGTTTAGTTGCTGGCGACTTAGGAGAGCAGTTCTTC. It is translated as CASSLVAGDLGEQFF.

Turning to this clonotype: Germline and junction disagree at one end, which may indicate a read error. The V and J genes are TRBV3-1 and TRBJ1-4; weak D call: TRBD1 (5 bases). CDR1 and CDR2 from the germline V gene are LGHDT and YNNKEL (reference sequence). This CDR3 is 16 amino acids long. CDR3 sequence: CTSSHKGTTTNENLFF. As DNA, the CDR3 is TGTACCAGCAGCCACAAAGGGACGACAACTAATGAAAACCTGTTTTTT. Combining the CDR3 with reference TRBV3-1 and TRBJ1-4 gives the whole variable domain DTAVSQTPKYLVTQMGNDKSIKCEQNLGHDTMYWYKQDSKKFLKIMFSYNNKELIINETVPNRFSPKSPDKAHLNLHINSLELGDSAVYFCTSSHKGTTTNENLFFGSGTQLSVL.

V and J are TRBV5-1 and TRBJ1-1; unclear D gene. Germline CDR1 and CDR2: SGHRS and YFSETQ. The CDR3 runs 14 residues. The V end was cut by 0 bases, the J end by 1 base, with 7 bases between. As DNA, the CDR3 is TGCGCCAGCAGCTTGGGGGCAGGGAACACTGAAGCTTTCTTT. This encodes CASSLGAGNTEAFF.

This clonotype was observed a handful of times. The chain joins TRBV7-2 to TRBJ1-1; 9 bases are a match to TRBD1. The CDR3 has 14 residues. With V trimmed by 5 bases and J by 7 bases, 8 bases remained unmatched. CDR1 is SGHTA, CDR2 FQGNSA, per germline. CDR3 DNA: TGTGCCAGCAGCCCAGGGACAGGGACCGGTGAAGCTTTCTTT. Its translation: CASSPGTGTGEAFF.

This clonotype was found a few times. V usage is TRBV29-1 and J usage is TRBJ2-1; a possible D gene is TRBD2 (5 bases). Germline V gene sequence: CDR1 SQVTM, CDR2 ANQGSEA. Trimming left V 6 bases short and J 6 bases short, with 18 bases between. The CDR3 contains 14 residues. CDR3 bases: TGCAGCGTCGGGAATTCCTTTGGGTTCAATGAGCAGTTCTTC. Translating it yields CSVGNSFGFNEQFF.

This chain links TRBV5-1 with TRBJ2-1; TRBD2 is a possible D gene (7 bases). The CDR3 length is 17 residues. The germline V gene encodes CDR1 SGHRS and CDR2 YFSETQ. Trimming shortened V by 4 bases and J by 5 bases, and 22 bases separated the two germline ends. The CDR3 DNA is TGCGCCAGCAGCGCCCGGGGGGCGCCTTTATTAAACAATGAGCAGTTCTTC. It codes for CASSARGAPLLNNEQFF.

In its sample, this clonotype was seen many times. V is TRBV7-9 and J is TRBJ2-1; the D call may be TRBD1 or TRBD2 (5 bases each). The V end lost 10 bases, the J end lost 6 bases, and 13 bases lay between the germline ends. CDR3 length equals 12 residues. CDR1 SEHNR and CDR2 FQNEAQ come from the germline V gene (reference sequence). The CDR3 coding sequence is TGTGCCATCTCGAGGGGTCCCAATGAGCAGTTCTTC. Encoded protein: CAISRGPNEQFF.

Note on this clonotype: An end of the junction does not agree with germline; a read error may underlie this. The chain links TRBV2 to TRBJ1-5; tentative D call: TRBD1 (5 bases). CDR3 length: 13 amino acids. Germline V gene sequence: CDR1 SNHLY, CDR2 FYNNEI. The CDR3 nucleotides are TGTACCAGCAGGAGGGGTAGCAATCAGCCCCAGCATTTT. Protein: CTSRRGSNQPQHF.

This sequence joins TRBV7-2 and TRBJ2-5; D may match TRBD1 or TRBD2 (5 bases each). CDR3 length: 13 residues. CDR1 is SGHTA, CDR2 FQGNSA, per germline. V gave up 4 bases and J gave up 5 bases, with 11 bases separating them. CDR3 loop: CASSWGTGETQYF. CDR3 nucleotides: TGTGCCAGCAGCTGGGGGACCGGGGAGACCCAGTACTTC.

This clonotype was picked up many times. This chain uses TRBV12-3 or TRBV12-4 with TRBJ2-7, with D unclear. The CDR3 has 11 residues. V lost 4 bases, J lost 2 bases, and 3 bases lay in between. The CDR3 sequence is CASSSTYEQYF. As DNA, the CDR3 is TGTGCCAGCAGTTCAACCTACGAGCAGTACTTC.

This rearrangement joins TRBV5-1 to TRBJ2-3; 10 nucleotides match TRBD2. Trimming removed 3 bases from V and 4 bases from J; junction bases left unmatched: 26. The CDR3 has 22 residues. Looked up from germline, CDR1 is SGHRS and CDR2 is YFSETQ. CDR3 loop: CASSYDRPPRTSGNYWADTQYF. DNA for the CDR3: TGCGCCAGCAGCTACGACAGGCCCCCCAGGACTAGCGGAAATTATTGGGCAGATACGCAGTATTTT.

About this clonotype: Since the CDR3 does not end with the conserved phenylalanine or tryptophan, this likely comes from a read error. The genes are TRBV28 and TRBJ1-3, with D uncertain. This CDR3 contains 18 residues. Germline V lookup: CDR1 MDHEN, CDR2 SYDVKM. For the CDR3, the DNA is TGTGCCAGCAGTTTTAGGTGGCGCCGGCGAGTCTCTGGAAATACCATATATCTT. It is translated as CASSFRWRRRVSGNTIYL.

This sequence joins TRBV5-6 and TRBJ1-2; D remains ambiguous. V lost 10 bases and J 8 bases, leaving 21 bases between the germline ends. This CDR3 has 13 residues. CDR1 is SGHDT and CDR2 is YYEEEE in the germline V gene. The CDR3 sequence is CASRGLPGYGYTF. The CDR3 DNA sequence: TGTGCCTCCAGAGGGTTACCAGGATACGGCTACACCTTC.

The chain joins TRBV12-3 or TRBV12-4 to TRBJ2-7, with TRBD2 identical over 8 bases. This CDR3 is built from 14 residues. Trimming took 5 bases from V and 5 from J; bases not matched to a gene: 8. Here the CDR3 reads CASSPRTSQHEQYF. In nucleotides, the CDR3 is TGTGCCAGCAGTCCCCGGACTAGCCAGCACGAGCAGTACTTC.

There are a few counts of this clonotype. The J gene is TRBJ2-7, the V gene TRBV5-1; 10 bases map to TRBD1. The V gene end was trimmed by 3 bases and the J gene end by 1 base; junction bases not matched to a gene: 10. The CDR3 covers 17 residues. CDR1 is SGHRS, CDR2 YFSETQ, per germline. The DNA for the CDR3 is TGCGCCAGCAGCTCCGGGTGGGGACAGGGGAATTCCTACGAGCAGTACTTC. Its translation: CASSSGWGQGNSYEQYF. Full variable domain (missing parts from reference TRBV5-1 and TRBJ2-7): KAGVTQTPRYLIKTRGQQVTLSCSPISGHRSVSWYQQTPGQGLQFLFEYFSETQRNKGNFPGRFSGRQFSNSRSEMNVSTLELGDSALYLCASSSGWGQGNSYEQYFGPGTRLTVT.

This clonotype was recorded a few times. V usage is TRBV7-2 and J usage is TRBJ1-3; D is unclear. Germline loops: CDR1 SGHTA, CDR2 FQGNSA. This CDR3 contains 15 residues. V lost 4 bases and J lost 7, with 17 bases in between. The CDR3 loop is CASSSSGPGGNTIYF. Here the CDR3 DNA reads TGTGCCAGCAGCTCCTCGGGCCCCGGAGGGAACACCATATATTTT.

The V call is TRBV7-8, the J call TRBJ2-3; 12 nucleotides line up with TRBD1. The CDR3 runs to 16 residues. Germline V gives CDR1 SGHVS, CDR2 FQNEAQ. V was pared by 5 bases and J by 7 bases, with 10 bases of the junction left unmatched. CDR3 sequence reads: CASSQGPGQGAYTQYF. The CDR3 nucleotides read TGTGCCAGCAGCCAAGGGCCGGGACAGGGGGCGTATACGCAGTATTTT. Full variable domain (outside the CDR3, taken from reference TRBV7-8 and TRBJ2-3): GAGVSQSPRYKVAKRGQDVALRCDPISGHVSLFWYQQALGQGPEFLTYFQNEAQLDKSGLPSDRFFAERPEGSVSTLKIQRTQQEDSAVYLCASSQGPGQGAYTQYFGPGTRLTVL.

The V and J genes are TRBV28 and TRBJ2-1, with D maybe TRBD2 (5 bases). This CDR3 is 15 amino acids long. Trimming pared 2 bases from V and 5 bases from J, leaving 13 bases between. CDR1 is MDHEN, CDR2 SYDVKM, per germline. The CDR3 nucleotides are TGTGCCAGCAGTTTACCTAGCCCATTCAACAATGAGCAGTTCTTC. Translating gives CASSLPSPFNNEQFF.

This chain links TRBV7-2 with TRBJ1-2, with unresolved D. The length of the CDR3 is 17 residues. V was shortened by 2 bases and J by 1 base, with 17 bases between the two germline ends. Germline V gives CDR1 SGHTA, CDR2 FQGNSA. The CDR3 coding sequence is TGTGCCAGCAGCTTAAGAGGCAGGCTAGTAGTTAACTATGGCTACACCTTC. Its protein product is CASSLRGRLVVNYGYTF.

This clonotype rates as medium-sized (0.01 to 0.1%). CDR3 sequence reads: CSANHPNTGELFF. CDR3 in DNA: TGCAGTGCTAACCACCCGAACACCGGGGAGCTGTTTTTT. V usage is TRBV20-1 and J usage is TRBJ2-2; no clear D. CDR3 length equals 13 residues. From germline, CDR1 is DFQATT and CDR2 SNEGSKA (reference sequence). Trimming removed 4 bases from V and 0 bases from J, with 6 bases in between.